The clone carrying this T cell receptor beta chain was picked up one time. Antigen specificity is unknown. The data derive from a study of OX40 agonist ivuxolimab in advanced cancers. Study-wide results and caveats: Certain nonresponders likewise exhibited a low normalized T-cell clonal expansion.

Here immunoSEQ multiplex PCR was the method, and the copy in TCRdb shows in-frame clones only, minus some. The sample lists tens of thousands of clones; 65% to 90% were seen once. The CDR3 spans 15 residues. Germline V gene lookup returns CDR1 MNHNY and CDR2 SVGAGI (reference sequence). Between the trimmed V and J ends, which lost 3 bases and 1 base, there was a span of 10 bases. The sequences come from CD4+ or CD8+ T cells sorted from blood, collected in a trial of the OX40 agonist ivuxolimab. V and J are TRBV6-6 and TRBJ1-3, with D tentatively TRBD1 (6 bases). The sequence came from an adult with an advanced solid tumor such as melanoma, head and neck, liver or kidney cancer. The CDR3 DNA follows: TGTGCCAGCAGTTATAGTACAGGGTCTGGAAACACCATATATTTT. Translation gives CASSYSTGSGNTIYF.